One sample yielded the 5 T cell receptor beta chains listed below, sequenced in a study of cytomegalovirus exposure and HLA in healthy donors. The PCR made use of 60 Vbeta and 13 Jbeta primers. Libraries were prepared by immunoSEQ multiplex PCR; TCRdb keeps only in-frame clonotypes and omits some of them. Among under 150,000 clones, 75% to 80% were seen once, and the ten largest hold roughly 6.2%. Material: PBMCs. The receptor set was obtained from a woman aged 40 to 50 in good health and CMV-seropositive.

The chain joins TRBV9 to TRBJ1-2; no firm D call. Germline V CDR1 and CDR2: SGDLS, YYNGEE. The V and J ends lost 4 bases and 8 bases respectively, with 12 bases between them. The CDR3 is 12 residues long. CDR3 loop: CASSSAGGGYTF. CDR3 DNA: TGTGCCAGCAGCTCTGCGGGAGGCGGCTACACCTTC. Together with reference TRBV9 and TRBJ1-2, the CDR3 gives the full variable domain: DSGVTQTPKHLITATGQRVTLRCSPRSGDLSVYWYQQSLDQGLQFLIQYYNGEERAKGNILERFSAQQFPDLHSELNLSSLELGDSALYFCASSSAGGGYTFGSGTRLTVV.

The rearrangement uses TRBV27 and TRBJ2-5; 9 nucleotides match TRBD2. The CDR3 runs to 18 residues. The V and J ends lost 7 bases and 4 bases, in that order; junction bases with no gene match: 19. From germline, CDR1 is MNHEY and CDR2 SMNVEV (reference sequence). CDR3 in amino acids: CASTPLGGGSGSGETQYF. DNA of the CDR3: TGTGCCAGCACTCCTCTCGGGGGGGGTAGCGGGAGTGGAGAGACCCAGTACTTC.

The chain uses TRBV4-1 and TRBJ2-7; TRBD1 might be the D (6 bases). This CDR3 has 16 residues. Trimming stripped 2 bases from V and 2 bases from J, with 16 bases between. The germline CDR1 and CDR2 sequences are MGHRA and YSYEKL. CDR3 sequence reads: CASSQLTDSRTYEQYF. The CDR3 DNA is TGCGCCAGCAGCCAACTGACGGACAGTAGAACCTACGAGCAGTACTTC.

The gene calls are TRBV5-1 and TRBJ2-3; 7 nucleotides agree with TRBD2. The V gene's germline CDR1 is SGHRS and CDR2 YFSETQ. The CDR3 runs to 18 residues. The V segment lost 2 bases and the J segment 3 bases; nucleotides outside the gene matches: 15. The CDR3 nucleotides read TGCGCCAGCAGCTTAGACATGCGAGCGGGATTAATGACAGATACGCAGTATTTT. Protein product: CASSLDMRAGLMTDTQYF.

The V call is TRBV6-5, the J call TRBJ1-1; the match to TRBD1 covers 9 bases. Looked up from germline, CDR1 is MNHEY and CDR2 is SVGAGI. CDR3 length: 14 residues. Trimming removed 7 bases from V and 6 bases from J; junction bases left unmatched: 9. In nucleotides, the CDR3 is TGTGCCAGCACCCGGGACAGGGCGAGGGCTGAAGCTTTCTTT. Encoded protein: CASTRDRARAEAFF.